This is a list of T cell receptor beta chains from one sample in a study of human T cells and chemical hapten exposure. MiXCR, applied by TCRdb to the RACE reads, yields one record per CDR3 protein. The table lists 95,000 to 130,000 distinct CDR3 sequences, about an eighth of them singletons. The specimen comprised whole blood, sampled in connection with sensitization to the hapten diphenylcyclopropenone (DPC). Every receptor here comes from a woman between 45 and 65 years old with alopecia areata. Some clones in this sample may be carry-over from other donors' samples. CDR3s leave out the opening cysteine and the closing phenylalanine or tryptophan.

J gene: TRBJ1-3
V gene: TRBV12-3/TRBV12-4
CDR3 protein: ASSPGLLSGNTIY

J gene: TRBJ2-7
V gene: TRBV12-3/TRBV12-4
CDR3 protein: ASSLGVPDTYEQY

J gene: TRBJ2-3
V gene: TRBV18
CDR3 protein: ASSPGAGDTQY

J gene: TRBJ1-1
V gene: TRBV6-5
CDR3 protein: ASTMTGGTEAF

J gene: TRBJ1-4
V gene: TRBV18
CDR3 protein: ASSFNRATTNEKLF

J gene: TRBJ1-5
V gene: TRBV9
CDR3 protein: ASSVGRQKGPQH

J gene: TRBJ2-3
V gene: TRBV28
CDR3 protein: ASRQDPDTQY

J gene: TRBJ2-3
V gene: TRBV20-1
CDR3 protein: SAWGTDTQY

J gene: TRBJ2-1
V gene: TRBV2
CDR3 protein: AGKDGGPSYNEQF

J gene: TRBJ2-7
V gene: TRBV28
CDR3 protein: ASTTFVAYEQY

J gene: TRBJ2-1
V gene: TRBV29-1
CDR3 protein: SVEDLEGSYNEQF

J gene: TRBJ1-2
V gene: TRBV12-3/TRBV12-4
CDR3 protein: ASRPTSGAYGYT

J gene: TRBJ1-3
V gene: TRBV12-3/TRBV12-4
CDR3 protein: ASSINGGNTIY

J gene: TRBJ2-7
V gene: TRBV29-1
CDR3 protein: SVERGSYEQY

J gene: TRBJ2-3
V gene: TRBV6-1
CDR3 protein: ASKWEVLGDTQY

J gene: TRBJ2-7
V gene: TRBV20-1
CDR3 protein: SAREGQNEQY

J gene: TRBJ1-1
V gene: TRBV29-1
CDR3 protein: SVGQIYTEAF

J gene: TRBJ1-1
V gene: TRBV7-9
CDR3 protein: ASRLSETYTEAF

J gene: TRBJ1-5
V gene: TRBV6-5
CDR3 protein: ASSLQGAAQPQH

J gene: TRBJ1-6
V gene: TRBV20-1
CDR3 protein: SARGGGRGYNSPLH

J gene: TRBJ2-5
V gene: TRBV7-9
CDR3 protein: ASSFGTSGRTRETQY

J gene: TRBJ2-2
V gene: TRBV7-9
CDR3 protein: ASRFYHINTGELF

J gene: TRBJ1-1
V gene: TRBV28
CDR3 protein: ASSIPGQNTEAF

J gene: TRBJ2-6
V gene: TRBV6-1
CDR3 protein: ASTGQGSGANVLT

J gene: TRBJ1-1
V gene: TRBV6-5
CDR3 protein: ASSYTPGSNTEAF

J gene: TRBJ2-3
V gene: TRBV7-8
CDR3 protein: ASSHGDTQY

J gene: TRBJ2-1
V gene: TRBV12-2
CDR3 protein: ASARMTGQTPYNEQF

J gene: TRBJ2-3
V gene: TRBV7-2
CDR3 protein: ASSTSETDTQY

J gene: TRBJ1-3
V gene: TRBV20-1
CDR3 protein: SARSAGNTIY

J gene: TRBJ2-1
V gene: TRBV20-1
CDR3 protein: SAIPGTIMNEQF

J gene: TRBJ1-1
V gene: TRBV7-9
CDR3 protein: ASSSNTGVTEAF

J gene: TRBJ2-3
V gene: TRBV9
CDR3 protein: ASSARGSTDTQY

J gene: TRBJ2-1
V gene: TRBV2
CDR3 protein: AEAVELYNEQF

J gene: TRBJ2-7
V gene: TRBV3-1
CDR3 protein: ASSQAMEQY

J gene: TRBJ1-1
V gene: TRBV11-3
CDR3 protein: ASSIGQTTEAF

J gene: TRBJ2-7
V gene: TRBV27
CDR3 protein: ASSTQGVLSYEQY

J gene: TRBJ2-1
V gene: TRBV29-1
CDR3 protein: SVLSEPYNEQF

J gene: TRBJ2-7
V gene: TRBV11-2
CDR3 protein: ASSFIAGSRTLEQY

J gene: TRBJ2-6
V gene: TRBV28
CDR3 protein: ASSWYGGANVLT

J gene: TRBJ2-3
V gene: TRBV6-1
CDR3 protein: ASSGTSGGGYTQY

J gene: TRBJ2-3
V gene: TRBV9
CDR3 protein: ASSAGLAPDTQY

J gene: TRBJ1-6
V gene: TRBV28
CDR3 protein: ASIRSGASYNSPLH

J gene: TRBJ2-1
V gene: TRBV11-2
CDR3 protein: ASSFYGLYNEQF

J gene: TRBJ1-5
V gene: TRBV28
CDR3 protein: ASSTTSVAQH

J gene: TRBJ2-5
V gene: TRBV27
CDR3 protein: ASSLSWGQGIGETQY

J gene: TRBJ2-1
V gene: TRBV20-1
CDR3 protein: SAGIHSSGRVREQF

J gene: TRBJ1-4
V gene: TRBV5-1
CDR3 protein: ASTPQNPTNEKLF

J gene: TRBJ2-3
V gene: TRBV6-7
CDR3 protein: ASGGSTDTQY

J gene: TRBJ1-6
V gene: TRBV20-1
CDR3 protein: SAGGPNSPLH

J gene: TRBJ1-4
V gene: TRBV6-5
CDR3 protein: ASRQTGRNEKLF

J gene: TRBJ2-7
V gene: TRBV28
CDR3 protein: ASSLSGTGMYEQY

J gene: TRBJ2-3
V gene: TRBV4-1
CDR3 protein: ASEDTQY

J gene: TRBJ1-1
V gene: TRBV7-9
CDR3 protein: ASKLILEAF

J gene: TRBJ2-1
V gene: TRBV3-1
CDR3 protein: ASSQKTPLPFQGSYNEQF

J gene: TRBJ1-1
V gene: TRBV6-2/TRBV6-3
CDR3 protein: ACGQGVTEAF

J gene: TRBJ2-2
V gene: TRBV18
CDR3 protein: ASSPLQSRHTGELF

J gene: TRBJ2-1
V gene: TRBV28
CDR3 protein: ASQAGPSHNEQF

J gene: TRBJ2-2
V gene: TRBV6-6
CDR3 protein: ASREQGGTGGELF

J gene: TRBJ2-2
V gene: TRBV28
CDR3 protein: ASSLQGIGELF

J gene: TRBJ1-2
V gene: TRBV29-1
CDR3 protein: SVGQEVNYGYT